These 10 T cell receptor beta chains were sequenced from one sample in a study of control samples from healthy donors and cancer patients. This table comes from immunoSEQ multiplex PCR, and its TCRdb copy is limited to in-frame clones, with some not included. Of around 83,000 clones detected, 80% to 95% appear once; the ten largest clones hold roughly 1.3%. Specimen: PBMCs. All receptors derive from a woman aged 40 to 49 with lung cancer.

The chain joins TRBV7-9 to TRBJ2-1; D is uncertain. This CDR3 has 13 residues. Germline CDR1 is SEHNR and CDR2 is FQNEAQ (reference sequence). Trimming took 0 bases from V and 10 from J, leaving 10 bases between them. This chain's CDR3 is CASSLAHSVEQFF. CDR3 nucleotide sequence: TGTGCCAGCAGCTTAGCGCATTCGGTGGAGCAGTTCTTC.

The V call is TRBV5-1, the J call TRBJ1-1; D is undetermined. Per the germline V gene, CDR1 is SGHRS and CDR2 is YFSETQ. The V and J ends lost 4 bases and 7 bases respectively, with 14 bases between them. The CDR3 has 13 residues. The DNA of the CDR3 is TGCGCCAGCAGCCCAGATTCAGGAGTTGAAGCTTTCTTT. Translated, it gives CASSPDSGVEAFF.

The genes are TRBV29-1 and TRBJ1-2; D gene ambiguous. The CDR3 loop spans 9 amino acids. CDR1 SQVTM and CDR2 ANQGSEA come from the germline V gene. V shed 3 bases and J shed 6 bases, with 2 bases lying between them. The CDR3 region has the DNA TGCAGCGTTGATAATGGCTACACCTTC. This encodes CSVDNGYTF.

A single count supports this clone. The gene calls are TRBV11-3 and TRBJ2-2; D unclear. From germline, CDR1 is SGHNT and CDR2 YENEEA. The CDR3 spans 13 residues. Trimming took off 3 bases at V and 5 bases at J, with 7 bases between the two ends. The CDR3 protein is CASSFSVTGELFF. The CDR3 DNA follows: TGTGCCAGCAGCTTTTCGGTAACCGGGGAGCTGTTTTTT.

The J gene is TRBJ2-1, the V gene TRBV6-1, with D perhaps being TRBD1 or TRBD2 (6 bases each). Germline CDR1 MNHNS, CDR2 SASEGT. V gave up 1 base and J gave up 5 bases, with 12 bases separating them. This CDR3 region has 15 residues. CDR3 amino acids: CASSEVGGPNNEQFF. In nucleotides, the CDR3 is TGTGCCAGCAGTGAAGTGGGGGGCCCTAACAATGAGCAGTTCTTC.

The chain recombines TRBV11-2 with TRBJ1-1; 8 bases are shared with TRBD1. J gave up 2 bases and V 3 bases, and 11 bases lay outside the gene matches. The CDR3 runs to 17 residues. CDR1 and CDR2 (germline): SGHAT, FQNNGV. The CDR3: CASSFLRDRGRNTEAFF. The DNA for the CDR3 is TGTGCCAGCAGCTTCCTCCGCGACAGGGGTCGAAACACTGAAGCTTTCTTT.

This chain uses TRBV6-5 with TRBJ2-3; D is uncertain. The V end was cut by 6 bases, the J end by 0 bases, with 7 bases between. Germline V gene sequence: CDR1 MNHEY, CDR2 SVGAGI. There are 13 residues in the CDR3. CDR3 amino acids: CASRTDSTDTQYF. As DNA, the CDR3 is TGTGCCAGCAGAACCGACAGCACAGATACGCAGTATTTT.

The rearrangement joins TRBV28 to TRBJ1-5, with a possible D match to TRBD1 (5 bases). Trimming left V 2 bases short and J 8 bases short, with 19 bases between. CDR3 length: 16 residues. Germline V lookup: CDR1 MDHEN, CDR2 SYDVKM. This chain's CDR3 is CASSLPDIGGTEPQHF. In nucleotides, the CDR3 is TGTGCCAGCAGTTTACCGGACATCGGGGGTACAGAGCCCCAGCATTTT.

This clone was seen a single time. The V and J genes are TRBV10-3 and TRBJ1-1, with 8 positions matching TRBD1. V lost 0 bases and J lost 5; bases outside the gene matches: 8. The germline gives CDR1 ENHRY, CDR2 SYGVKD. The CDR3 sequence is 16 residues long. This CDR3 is CAISESDRVGDTEAFF. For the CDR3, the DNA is TGTGCCATCAGTGAGTCGGACAGGGTAGGGGATACTGAAGCTTTCTTT.

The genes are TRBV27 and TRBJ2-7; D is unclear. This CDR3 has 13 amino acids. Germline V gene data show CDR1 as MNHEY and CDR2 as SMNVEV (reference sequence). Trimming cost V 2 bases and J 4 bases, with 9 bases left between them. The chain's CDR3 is CASSLARPYEQYF. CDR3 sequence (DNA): TGTGCCAGCAGTTTAGCCAGACCGTACGAGCAGTACTTC.